A selection of T cell receptor beta chains follows, all from one sample in a study of shared clonotypes between healthy human individuals. The data were produced by immunoSEQ multiplex PCR, yet TCRdb's version contains in-frame clones alone and is incomplete. This table holds more than 450,000 clones, approximately 85% found once. The source material was PBMCs. These receptors originate from a woman aged 40 to 50 in good health. Some clones in this sample may be carry-over from other donors' samples. Each CDR3 is given with its conserved first and last residue. A D gene is named only where the DNA matches it firmly. Clone size is not always given. Where it is, it says once, few, many or a class for expanded clones.

- | TRBJ2-6 | TRBV28 | - | TGTGCCAGCAGTTCAATAATACAGGGATCCGCCGGGGCCAACGTCCTGACTTTC | CASSSIIQGSAGANVLTF
- | TRBJ2-5 | TRBV5-1 | - | TGCGCCAGCAGCTTGGGTGCGACCGGACAAGAGACCCAGTACTTC | CASSLGATGQETQYF
- | TRBJ1-3 | TRBV2 | - | TGTGCCAGCAGTGAGGTCGGACTGGGAAACACCATATATTTT | CASSEVGLGNTIYF
- | TRBJ2-2 | TRBV10-3 | - | TGTGCCATCAGTGAGTTGGGTCCCGGGGAGCTGTTTTTT | CAISELGPGELFF
- | TRBJ2-1 | TRBV7-3 | - | TGTGCCAGCAGCATAGGACTCGGCAATGAGCAGTTCTTC | CASSIGLGNEQFF
TRBD2 | TRBJ2-3 | TRBV7-2 | many | TGTGCCAGCAGCCCATTTAGCGGGAGGGCCCAAGATACGCAGTATTTT | CASSPFSGRAQDTQYF
TRBD1 | TRBJ1-2 | TRBV5-6 | - | TGTGCCAGCAGCTACCGGGACAGGGCAACCTACACCTTC | CASSYRDRATYTF
- | TRBJ2-2 | TRBV7-2 | once | TGTGCCAGCAGCTTAGGTGGGCTCACCGGGGAGCTGTTTTTT | CASSLGGLTGELFF
TRBD2 | TRBJ2-7 | TRBV2 | - | TGTGCCAGCAGTGAAGAGCGGGGATCCCTCTACGAGCAGTACTTC | CASSEERGSLYEQYF
- | TRBJ1-1 | TRBV5-1 | - | TGCGCCAGCAGCTTGGCAGGGAACACTGAAGCTTTCTTT | CASSLAGNTEAFF
- | TRBJ1-1 | TRBV29-1 | - | TGCAGCGTGCCAACAGGGAGCACTGAGGCTTTCTTT | CSVPTGSTEAFF
- | TRBJ1-5 | TRBV5-6 | once | TGTGCCAGCAGCTTGGGTGAGCAGCCCCAGCATTTT | CASSLGEQPQHF
- | TRBJ2-5 | TRBV7-8 | - | TGTGCCAGCGCCTCCCGGGGTAGCGGAATTCAAGAGACCCAGTACTTC | CASASRGSGIQETQYF
- | TRBJ2-2 | TRBV30 | few | TGTGCCTGGAGTGTCAGGGGTTACGGGGAGCTGTTTTTT | CAWSVRGYGELFF
- | TRBJ1-5 | TRBV28 | - | TGTGCCAGCAGTTTATATGCGGGGGGCCCCAATCAGCCCCAGCATTTT | CASSLYAGGPNQPQHF
- | TRBJ2-5 | TRBV28 | - | TGTGCCAGCAGTTTGCCAGCTAGCGCAGAGACCCAGTACTTC | CASSLPASAETQYF
TRBD1 | TRBJ2-5 | TRBV4-1 | - | TGCGCCAGCAGCCAATACAGGGGGGCGGGGGAGACCCAGTACTTC | CASSQYRGAGETQYF
TRBD1 | TRBJ1-4 | TRBV9 | - | TGTGCCAGCAGCGTAATGCCGACAGGGGGCAATGAAAAACTGTTTTTT | CASSVMPTGGNEKLFF
TRBD2 | TRBJ2-1 | TRBV5-6 | - | TGTGCCAGCGGACCCCTAGCGGGCGTCCTCAATGAGCAGTTCTTC | CASGPLAGVLNEQFF
- | TRBJ2-7 | TRBV4-2 | medium-sized | TGTGCCAGCAGCCACAACGTTGAGACAGCCTACGAGCAGTACTTC | CASSHNVETAYEQYF
- | TRBJ2-7 | TRBV28 | - | TGTGCCAGCAGTTTGGTGGGAGTCTACGAGCAGTACTTC | CASSLVGVYEQYF
- | TRBJ2-1 | TRBV4-1 | - | TGCGCCAGCAGCCAGCCGGGGCGGGATCTCTACAATGAGCAGTTCTTC | CASSQPGRDLYNEQFF
- | TRBJ1-1 | TRBV12-5 | few | TGTGCTAGTGGTTTGGTATCGTCCGGGAACACTGAAGCTTTCTTT | CASGLVSSGNTEAFF
TRBD2 | TRBJ2-1 | TRBV7-2 | - | TGTGCCAGCAGCTTAAGGGCTAGCGGGAGTGCGTACAATGAGCAGTTCTTC | CASSLRASGSAYNEQFF
- | TRBJ2-7 | TRBV7-2 | - | TGTGCCAGCAGCTGGGGGTTCGAGCAGTACTTC | CASSWGFEQYF
TRBD1 | TRBJ2-5 | TRBV5-3 | few | TGTGCCAGAAGCTTTAGGGGACAGGGGAATGAGGTCCAAGAGACCCAGTACTTC | CARSFRGQGNEVQETQYF
- | TRBJ2-1 | TRBV7-2 | few | TGTGCCAGCAGCTTAAGGGCTGGGGTGACGAATGAGCAGTTCTTC | CASSLRAGVTNEQFF
TRBD1 | TRBJ2-6 | TRBV7-3 | - | TGTGCCAGCAGCTTGGCCGGGACAGGGGGAACTGGGGCCAACGTCCTGACTTTC | CASSLAGTGGTGANVLTF
- | TRBJ2-3 | TRBV27 | - | TGTGCCAGCAGTTTTGTAGGGGGCACAGATACGCAGTATTTT | CASSFVGGTDTQYF
- | TRBJ1-3 | TRBV5-1 | once | TGCGCCAGCAGCATCGGGGTAGGCTCTGGAAACACCATATATTTT | CASSIGVGSGNTIYF
- | TRBJ1-4 | TRBV7-3 | - | TGTGCCAGCAGCCGGGACGTCGGGGAAAAACTGTTTTTT | CASSRDVGEKLFF
TRBD1 | TRBJ1-5 | TRBV28 | - | TGTGCCAGCAGTTTAAACAGGGGAGGGGGTCAGCCCCAGCATTTT | CASSLNRGGGQPQHF
TRBD1 | TRBJ1-5 | TRBV19 | - | TGTGCCAGTAGTCAACAGGGGTTGAGTAGCAATCAGCCCCAGCATTTT | CASSQQGLSSNQPQHF
TRBD1 | TRBJ2-4 | TRBV6-6 | - | TGTGCCACCACCCCCGACAGGGTCAAAAACATTCAGTACTTC | CATTPDRVKNIQYF
- | TRBJ1-1 | TRBV7-9 | - | TGTGCCAGCAGCTTAGGGGGGCTGAACACTGAAGCTTTCTTT | CASSLGGLNTEAFF
TRBD2 | TRBJ2-1 | TRBV28 | - | TGTGCCAGCAGTCGAGCGGGGAACTCCTACAATGAGCAGTTCTTC | CASSRAGNSYNEQFF
- | TRBJ2-5 | TRBV6-1 | once | TGTGCCAGCAGTGGGGGACTTTTCGTTGCGGAGACCCAGTACTTC | CASSGGLFVAETQYF
- | TRBJ2-1 | TRBV18 | - | TGTGCCAGCTCACCACCCCGGTGGCCAGGGGAGTACAATGAGCAGTTCTTC | CASSPPRWPGEYNEQFF
- | TRBJ1-1 | TRBV10-2 | - | TGCGCCAGCATTCGAAACGACGGGGGGCGAGGCACTGAAGCTTTCTTT | CASIRNDGGRGTEAFF
- | TRBJ2-7 | TRBV19 | - | TGTGCCAGTAGACCGCGGGTGAGCTCCTACGAGCAGTACTTC | CASRPRVSSYEQYF
- | TRBJ2-7 | TRBV5-4 | - | TGTGCCAGCAGCTTGGCAGGGGTTTACGAGCAGTACTTC | CASSLAGVYEQYF
- | TRBJ2-7 | TRBV6-6 | - | TGTGCCAGCAGTTACCTCAGGGCGCGCTCCTACGAGCAGTACTTC | CASSYLRARSYEQYF
TRBD2 | TRBJ2-7 | TRBV7-3 | - | TGTGCCAGCAGCTGGACTAGCGGGAGCGAGCAGTACTTC | CASSWTSGSEQYF
TRBD1 | TRBJ1-4 | TRBV5-1 | - | TGCGCCAGCAGCTTGTCGGACGGAAGGGCAGGGGGGGAAAAACTGTTTTTT | CASSLSDGRAGGEKLFF
TRBD1 | TRBJ1-5 | TRBV28 | - | TGTGCCAGCAGTTCCGGGACAGGGGGTAATCAGCCCCAGCATTTT | CASSSGTGGNQPQHF
TRBD2 | TRBJ2-2 | TRBV5-1 | - | TGCGCCAGCAGCTGGACTAGCGGGAGATCCACCGGGGAGCTGTTTTTT | CASSWTSGRSTGELFF
- | TRBJ1-5 | TRBV6-1 | once | TGTGCCAGCAGTGAACTACAGGGCAGGCAGCCCCAGCATTTT | CASSELQGRQPQHF
- | TRBJ2-7 | TRBV19 | - | TGTGCCAGTAGTATTGGACGGGCCTACGAGCAGTACTTC | CASSIGRAYEQYF
- | TRBJ1-2 | TRBV5-5 | - | TGTGCCAGCACAAAAACCCCGCAAAGTTATAATGGCTACACCTTC | CASTKTPQSYNGYTF